The TCR beta chain under discussion was sequenced for a study of control samples from healthy donors and cancer patients. This CDR3 has 13 residues. The germline CDR1 and CDR2 sequences are SQVTM and ANQGSEA. V shed 5 bases and J shed 2 bases, with 11 bases lying between them. Assay: immunoSEQ multiplex PCR; the TCRdb copy retains only in-frame clones and omits some. The repertoire holds about 74,000 clones, with approximately 90% as singletons. This chain connects TRBV29-1 to TRBJ2-3, with unresolved D. The sample was blood. This sequence originates from a woman in her forties or fifties in good health. DNA of the CDR3: TGCAGCGTTTTCTGGGCCAACACAGATACGCAGTATTTT. As protein: CSVFWANTDTQYF.